This TCR beta chain is drawn from a study of shared clonotypes between healthy human individuals. Study results and limitations: With few donors, the genetic and exposure-history diversity represented was limited. When naive CD4 clonotypes were compared across a few donors, around 5% were shared.

The healthy adult donors were HIV-negative and reported no recent acute infections or vaccinations. The authors split each subset's genomic DNA evenly across several immunoSEQ plates. Sequencing used immunoSEQ multiplex PCR; TCRdb keeps in-frame clones, though not all of them. The sample carries some 630,000 clones, about two thirds recorded once. Trimming stripped 2 bases from V and 3 bases from J, with 20 bases between. The CDR3 is 17 amino acids. CDR1 and CDR2 from the germline V gene are MDHEN and SYDVKM. For this clone: No antigen is known for it.

The TCR was taken from a woman aged 25 to 39 in good health. The sequenced material came from memory CD4+ T cells sorted from blood. Subset here: CD45RA-negative fraction. The rearrangement links TRBV28 to TRBJ2-7; no clear D. The CDR3 reads CASSLRASLVRIYEQYF. The CDR3 DNA sequence: TGTGCCAGCAGTTTACGTGCGTCTTTAGTTCGGATCTACGAGCAGTACTTC. Looking up the rest from reference TRBV28 and TRBJ2-7 gives the full variable domain: DVKVTQSSRYLVKRTGEKVFLECVQDMDHENMFWYRQDPGLGLRLIYFSYDVKMKEKGDIPEGYSVSREKKERFSLILESASTNQTSMYLCASSLRASLVRIYEQYFGPGTRLTVT.